This T cell receptor (beta chain) derives from a study of cytomegalovirus exposure and HLA in healthy donors. Study conclusions and caveats: Likely technical artifact: a cluster of highly shared sequence variants. A few CMV-associated chains proved CMV antigen-specific in vitro. In a later analysis, HLA-associated beta chains showed higher expansion and lower generation probabilities than comparable chains. Later analysis placed DRB1 highest and HLA-C lowest in TCR association rates, which differed by HLA locus.

Amplification used 60 Vbeta primers and 13 Jbeta primers. The repertoire was sequenced with immunoSEQ multiplex PCR; TCRdb's copy has only in-frame clones and lacks some. The data hold approximately 78,000 clones, with 65% to 70% observed a single time. Of note for this clone: Its specificity is unknown.

Trimming took 5 bases from V and 2 from J; bases not matched to a gene: 6. Germline V gene data show CDR1 as SNHLY and CDR2 as FYNNEI. The CDR3 totals 15 residues. Sequences were obtained from PBMCs. The TCR was taken from a man in his forties in good health and CMV-seropositive. The chain combines TRBV2 with TRBJ2-3, with 8 bases aligning to TRBD1. This CDR3 is CASSPDRVTTDTQYF. CDR3 DNA: TGTGCCAGCAGTCCGGACAGGGTGACCACAGATACGCAGTATTTT.